The 23 T cell receptor beta chains reported below all come from one sample, sequenced in a study of cytomegalovirus exposure and HLA in healthy donors. Some clones are missing from TCRdb's copy, which holds only in-frame ones; the method was immunoSEQ multiplex PCR. This table holds some 210,000 clones, around 87% found once. Sequencing was done on a sample of PBMCs. These TCRs come from a woman between 18 and 29 years old in good health and CMV-seropositive.

This clone was counted once. The sample has other DNA sequences that encode this CDR3 too. The chain has TRBV19 and TRBJ1-1; D is perhaps TRBD1 (5 bases). This CDR3 region has 14 residues. V lost 3 bases, J lost 0 bases, and 8 bases lay in between. Germline CDR1 is LNHDA and CDR2 is SQIVND (reference sequence). The CDR3 DNA is TGTGCCAGTAGTATCGGAGGGGTGAACACTGAAGCTTTCTTT. This gives the protein CASSIGGVNTEAFF. Based on the CDR3 plus reference TRBV19 and TRBJ1-1, the full variable domain is DGGITQSPKYLFRKEGQNVTLSCEQNLNHDAMYWYRQDPGQGLRLIYYSQIVNDFQKGDIAEGYSVSREKKESFPLTVTSAQKNPTAFYLCASSIGGVNTEAFFGQGTRLTVV.

The genes are TRBV30 and TRBJ2-1; weak D call: TRBD2 (6 bases). V lost 4 bases and J lost 8, with 18 bases in between. The CDR3 sequence is 14 residues long. CDR1 is GTSNPN, CDR2 SVGIG, per germline (reference sequence). The CDR3 here is CAWNKGGGTHEQFF. CDR3 coding DNA: TGTGCCTGGAACAAGGGTGGGGGGACCCATGAGCAGTTCTTC.

The V and J genes are TRBV2 and TRBJ2-2, with D unresolved. The V gene's germline CDR1 is SNHLY and CDR2 FYNNEI. V lost 3 bases, J lost 5 bases, and 13 bases lay in between. The CDR3 is 15 residues long. The CDR3 nucleotides read TGTGCCAGCAGTGATTCGGTAGATTCGACCGGGGAGCTGTTTTTT. Its protein is CASSDSVDSTGELFF.

The genes are TRBV28 and TRBJ2-5, with 8 nucleotides matching TRBD2. Germline loops: CDR1 MDHEN, CDR2 SYDVKM. The CDR3 sequence is 16 residues long. Trimming cost V 4 bases and J 3 bases; bases outside gene matches: 10. The CDR3 protein is CASSSRGGRRKETQYF. The CDR3, as DNA: TGTGCCAGCAGTTCCCGGGGGGGGAGGAGGAAAGAGACCCAGTACTTC.

This clone was picked up one time. The chain employs TRBV29-1 and TRBJ2-7, with 9 bases identical to TRBD1. Germline trimming cut 6 bases from V and 4 bases from J; bases unmatched to any gene: 10. There are 14 residues in the CDR3. Germline values: CDR1 SQVTM, CDR2 ANQGSEA. Here the CDR3 reads CSVSSGTGRYEQYF. CDR3 nucleotides: TGCAGCGTCTCCTCCGGGACAGGGCGGTACGAGCAGTACTTC.

The chain couples TRBV5-1 to TRBJ1-2; the D gene is possibly TRBD1 (6 bases). This CDR3 comprises 14 residues. V lost 0 bases, J lost 5 bases, and 11 bases lay in between. Germline CDR1 is SGHRS and CDR2 is YFSETQ. The CDR3 DNA follows: TGCGCCAGCAGCTTGGTGTCAGGGGATTATGGCTACACCTTC. This translates into CASSLVSGDYGYTF.

CDR3 in DNA: TGTGCCACCAGTAGCGGGGCCTACGAGCAGTACTTC. This sequence encodes CATSSGAYEQYF. The chain combines TRBV15 with TRBJ2-7; 8 bases line up with TRBD2. V lost 6 bases to trimming and J lost 2 bases; unmatched junction nucleotides: 0. Germline CDR1 reads LNHNV; CDR2 reads YYDKDF (reference sequence). This CDR3 contains 12 residues.

This chain uses TRBV18 with TRBJ2-5; possible D gene TRBD2, 6 bases. CDR1 and CDR2 from the germline V gene are KGHSH and LQKENI. CDR3 size: 14 residues. Trimming took off 2 bases at V and 3 bases at J, with 10 bases between the two ends. CDR3 DNA: TGTGCCAGCTCACCATGGGGGGTCAAAGAGACCCAGTACTTC. Protein sequence: CASSPWGVKETQYF.

The chain uses TRBV2 and TRBJ2-2; D is unresolved. Per the germline V gene, CDR1 is SNHLY and CDR2 is FYNNEI. The CDR3 has 14 amino acids. The germline V and J ends were trimmed by 3 bases and 7 bases, with 12 bases remaining between them. CDR3 region: CASSESGLIGELFF. The CDR3 nucleotides read TGTGCCAGCAGTGAGTCAGGTTTGATCGGGGAGCTGTTTTTT.

This clone has more than one count but fewer than ten. The chain couples TRBV6-5 to TRBJ1-5, with D possibly matching TRBD1 (6 bases). Between the trimmed V and J ends, which lost 6 bases and 9 bases, there was a span of 15 bases. The CDR3 covers 13 residues. Per the germline V gene, CDR1 is MNHEY and CDR2 is SVGAGI. The CDR3 sequence: CASRRQVGRPQHF. In DNA form, the CDR3 reads TGTGCCAGCAGGCGACAGGTGGGGAGGCCCCAGCATTTT.

This chain connects TRBV30 to TRBJ1-2; possible D gene TRBD1, 6 bases. This CDR3 contains 12 residues. CDR1 is GTSNPN and CDR2 is SVGIG in the germline V gene (reference sequence). V gave up 5 bases and J gave up 10 bases, with 17 bases separating them. This CDR3 reads CAWGQGSYNYTF. The CDR3 coding sequence is TGTGCCTGGGGTCAGGGGTCTTATAACTACACCTTC.

CDR3 sequence (DNA): TGTGCCACCTCGGGAGGGAGCTCCTACAATGAGCAGTTCTTC. Its translation: CATSGGSSYNEQFF. The gene calls are TRBV15 and TRBJ2-1; 8 positions match TRBD2. V was clipped by 8 bases and J by 0 bases; unmatched bases: 3. There are 14 residues in the CDR3. Germline CDR1 is LNHNV and CDR2 is YYDKDF (reference sequence).

The table lists this clone with a count of one. The chain has TRBV2 and TRBJ1-2, with D possibly being TRBD1 (6 bases). From germline, CDR1 is SNHLY and CDR2 FYNNEI. V lost 3 bases and J lost 0, with 11 bases in between. This CDR3 contains 15 residues. CDR3 amino acids: CASSEDRRPNYGYTF. CDR3 in DNA: TGTGCCAGCAGTGAGGACAGAAGACCTAACTATGGCTACACCTTC.

The chain combines TRBV27 with TRBJ2-5, with no clear D. This CDR3 region has 14 residues. Germline values: CDR1 MNHEY, CDR2 SMNVEV (reference sequence). The V and J ends lost 0 bases and 4 bases respectively, with 9 bases between them. CDR3 DNA sequence: TGTGCCAGCAGTTTATCGAGACTTGGAGAGACCCAGTACTTC. Its translation is CASSLSRLGETQYF.

The chain employs TRBV2 and TRBJ2-1, with 7 bases that match TRBD2. This CDR3 region has 11 residues. Per the germline V gene, CDR1 is SNHLY and CDR2 is FYNNEI. Germline trimming cut 7 bases from V and 10 bases from J; bases unmatched to any gene: 4. The chain's CDR3 is CASTPGREQFF. DNA of the CDR3: TGTGCCAGCACTCCCGGGAGGGAGCAGTTCTTC.

V gene TRBV5-1 combines with J gene TRBJ2-1; 10 bases match TRBD2. Germline CDR1 reads SGHRS; CDR2 reads YFSETQ. This CDR3 has 16 amino acids. Losses at the gene ends were 0 bases for V and 7 bases for J; bases not matched to a gene: 7. CDR3 coding DNA: TGCGCCAGCAGCTTGGAAGCGGGAGGGCCGGGTAATGAGCAGTTCTTC. It codes for CASSLEAGGPGNEQFF.

V gene TRBV4-1 combines with J gene TRBJ2-1; D is undetermined. This CDR3 region has 15 residues. Per the germline V gene, CDR1 is MGHRA and CDR2 is YSYEKL. Trimming left V 1 base short and J 3 bases short, with 10 bases between. The CDR3 nucleotides are TGCGCCAGCAGCCAAGTTAGCTCCCTCTACAATGAGCAGTTCTTC. It is translated as CASSQVSSLYNEQFF.

The J gene is TRBJ2-7, the V gene TRBV27; 9 bases are shared with TRBD2. With V trimmed by 1 base and J by 6 bases, 13 bases remained unmatched. This CDR3 region has 17 residues. In germline, CDR1 is MNHEY, CDR2 SMNVEV (reference sequence). CDR3: CASSLLRAGGPMGEQYF. The CDR3 bases are TGTGCCAGCAGTTTATTGCGAGCGGGAGGCCCCATGGGCGAGCAGTACTTC.

This chain links TRBV4-1 with TRBJ1-2; 8 bases fit TRBD1. Trimming cost V 4 bases and J 4 bases; bases outside gene matches: 8. This CDR3 spans 15 amino acids. Germline V gene sequence: CDR1 MGHRA, CDR2 YSYEKL. CDR3 protein: CASSRDRGQGYGYTF. Here the CDR3 DNA reads TGCGCCAGCAGCCGCGACAGGGGTCAGGGCTATGGCTACACCTTC.

This clone has more than one count but fewer than ten. The chain carries TRBV28 and TRBJ1-5; tentative D call: TRBD1 (6 bases). Germline CDR1 MDHEN, CDR2 SYDVKM. This CDR3 is 14 amino acids long. The ends were cut back, 1 base at V and 5 bases at J, with 9 bases in the middle. DNA for the CDR3: TGTGCCAGCAGTTTATACAGGGTTGATCAGCCCCAGCATTTT. This sequence encodes CASSLYRVDQPQHF.

The chain uses TRBV10-1 and TRBJ2-1; TRBD2 matches 7 bases. With 7 bases clipped from V and 2 bases from J, the junction kept 11 bases outside the gene matches. Germline loops: CDR1 WNHNN, CDR2 SYGVQD (reference sequence). This CDR3 is built from 16 residues. CDR3 in DNA: TGCGCCAGCACCCCAGCCCGCGGGAGCGCCTACAATGAGCAGTTCTTC. Translation: CASTPARGSAYNEQFF.

The chain combines TRBV28 with TRBJ2-1; possible D gene TRBD2, 6 bases. CDR1 MDHEN and CDR2 SYDVKM come from the germline V gene. The CDR3 spans 14 residues. V was shortened by 4 bases and J by 6 bases, with 13 bases between the two germline ends. DNA of the CDR3: TGTGCCAGCAGTTCCGGGAGCAGTTTCAATGAGCAGTTCTTC. It codes for CASSSGSSFNEQFF.

The chain joins TRBV7-2 to TRBJ2-7, with D tentatively TRBD1 (6 bases). Germline loops: CDR1 SGHTA, CDR2 FQGNSA. CDR3 length: 15 amino acids. V shed 1 base and J shed 2 bases, with 12 bases lying between them. This CDR3 is CASSLVTGLTYEQYF. DNA of the CDR3: TGTGCCAGCAGCTTAGTGACAGGCCTAACCTACGAGCAGTACTTC.